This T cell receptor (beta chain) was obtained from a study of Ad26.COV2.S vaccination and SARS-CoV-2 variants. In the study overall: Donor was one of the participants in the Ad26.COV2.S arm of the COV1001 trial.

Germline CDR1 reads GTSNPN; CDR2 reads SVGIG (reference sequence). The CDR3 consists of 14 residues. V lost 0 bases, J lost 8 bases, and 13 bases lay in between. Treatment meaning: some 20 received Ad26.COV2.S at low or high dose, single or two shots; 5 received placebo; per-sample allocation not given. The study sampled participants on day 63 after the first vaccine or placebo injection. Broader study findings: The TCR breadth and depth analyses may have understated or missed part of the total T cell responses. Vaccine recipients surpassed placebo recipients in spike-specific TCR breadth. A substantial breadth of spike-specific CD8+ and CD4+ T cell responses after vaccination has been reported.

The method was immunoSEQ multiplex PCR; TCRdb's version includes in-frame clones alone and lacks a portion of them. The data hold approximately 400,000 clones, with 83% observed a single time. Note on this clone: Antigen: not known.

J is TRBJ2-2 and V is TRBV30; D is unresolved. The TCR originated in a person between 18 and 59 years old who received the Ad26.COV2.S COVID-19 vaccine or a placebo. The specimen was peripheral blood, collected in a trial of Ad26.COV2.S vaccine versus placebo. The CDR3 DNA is TGTGCCTGGAGTGTAGAACTACCACCGGGGGAGCTGTTTTTT. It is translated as CAWSVELPPGELFF.